This T cell receptor beta chain was identified during a study of blood T cell repertoires in COVID-19. Study at large: The United States, Italy and Spain provided the acute and convalescent COVID-19 samples. T cells, B-cell-depleted T cells, or PBMCs supplied cDNA or gDNA.

Authors' data handling: Reference gene primers were amplified, and this amplification served to estimate nucleated cell counts. Sequencing was performed with immunoSEQ multiplex PCR; in TCRdb, only in-frame clones are kept and a portion is missing. V, J and clone size were drawn from that table, and D and trimming were deduced from the DNA. The table shows approximately 170,000 clones, with under 95% occurring only once. Input material: peripheral blood. This TCR derives from a man between 60 and 75 years old with active or convalescent COVID-19.

The chain's CDR3 is CSVGQGLGYGYTF. The CDR3 DNA is TGCAGCGTTGGACAGGGGCTGGGCTATGGCTACACCTTC. The chain couples TRBV29-1 to TRBJ1-2, with TRBD1 matching over 8 bases. The germline V gene has CDR1 SQVTM and CDR2 ANQGSEA. The CDR3 sequence is 13 residues long. Trimming at V came to 4 bases and at J to 4 bases, leaving 5 bases not matched to a gene.